This entry concerns a single T cell receptor (beta chain). The V end was cut by 0 bases, the J end by 6 bases, with 9 bases between. The CDR3 extends over 14 amino acids. Germline CDR1 is LNHNV and CDR2 is YYDKDF (reference sequence). The sample is drawn from a study of shared T cell receptors in the human thymus. Sequencing used immunoSEQ multiplex PCR; TCRdb keeps in-frame clones, though not all of them. The data show over 650,000 clones, about 90% seen once. Separately, the same data were catalogued under a study of human thymus T cells. That paper notes: Serving as donors were healthy Finnish infants, each of whom was having open corrective surgery for congenital heart defects. Thymic resections from corrective heart surgery supplied the tissue. The authors found apparently biased V and J gene usage in thymic and blood repertoires.

The V and J genes are TRBV15 and TRBJ1-5; weak D call: TRBD1 (5 bases). This sequence originates from a boy in the first two years of life with a congenital heart defect. Source material: thymocytes. CDR3 DNA: TGTGCCACCAGCAGAGAGAGGACATCTCAGCCCCAGCATTTT. It specifies CATSRERTSQPQHF.